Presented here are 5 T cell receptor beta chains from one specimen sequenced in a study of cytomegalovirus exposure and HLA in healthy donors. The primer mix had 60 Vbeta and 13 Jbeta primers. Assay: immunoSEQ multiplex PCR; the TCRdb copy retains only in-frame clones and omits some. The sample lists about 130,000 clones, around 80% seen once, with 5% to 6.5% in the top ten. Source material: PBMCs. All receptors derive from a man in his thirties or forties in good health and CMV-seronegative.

In DNA form, the CDR3 reads TGTGCCAGCAGCCAAGATAGCGGGAAGGTGCAGTTCTTC. Its translation is CASSQDSGKVQFF. This chain joins TRBV4-2 and TRBJ2-1; 8 nucleotides match TRBD2. Unmatched junction bases numbered 4, after V lost 0 bases and J lost 12 bases. Germline loops: CDR1 LGHNA, CDR2 YNFKEQ. The CDR3 loop spans 13 amino acids.

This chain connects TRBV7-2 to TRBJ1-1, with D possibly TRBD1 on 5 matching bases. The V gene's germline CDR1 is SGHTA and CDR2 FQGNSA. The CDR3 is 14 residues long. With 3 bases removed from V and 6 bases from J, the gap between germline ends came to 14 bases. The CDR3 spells CASSLRAWDSEAFF. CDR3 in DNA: TGTGCCAGCAGCTTGCGTGCCTGGGACTCTGAAGCTTTCTTT.

The CDR3 loop is CASSFWEQGVHEQYF. The CDR3 DNA is TGTGCCAGCAGTTTTTGGGAGCAGGGGGTCCACGAGCAGTACTTC. This chain joins TRBV28 and TRBJ2-7; 7 bases match TRBD1. CDR1 is MDHEN, CDR2 SYDVKM, per germline. V shed 3 bases and J 5 bases; nucleotides not matched to a gene: 10. The CDR3 loop spans 15 amino acids.

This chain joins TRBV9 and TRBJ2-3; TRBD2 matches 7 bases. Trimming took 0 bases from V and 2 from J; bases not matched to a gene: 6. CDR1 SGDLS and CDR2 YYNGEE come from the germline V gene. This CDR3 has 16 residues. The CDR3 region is CASSVDASGYTDTQYF. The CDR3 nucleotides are TGTGCCAGCAGCGTAGACGCTAGCGGTTACACAGATACGCAGTATTTT.

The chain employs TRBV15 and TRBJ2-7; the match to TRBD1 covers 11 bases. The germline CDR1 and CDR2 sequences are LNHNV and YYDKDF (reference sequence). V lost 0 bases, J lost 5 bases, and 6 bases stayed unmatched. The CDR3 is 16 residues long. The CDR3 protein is CATSRERTGGLDEQYF. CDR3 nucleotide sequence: TGTGCCACCAGCAGAGAAAGGACAGGGGGCTTGGACGAGCAGTACTTC.